The next 16 T cell receptor beta chains were all read from a single sample in a study of T cell changes during pregnancy in multiple sclerosis (dated by TCRdb to about 2019). To prepare the library, the immunoSEQ multiplex PCR assay was applied. As stored in TCRdb, this immuneACCESS dataset retains in-frame rearrangements with V and J assigned. A fraction of the clones does not appear; measured against another copy, unresolved V genes explain less than half of the discrepancy, and the remainder lacks a known reason. This sample gives 35,000 to 45,000 clones in total; about 85% of them show up just once. Approximately 1% of the sample is in the top ten clones. This specimen was CD4+ T cells from peripheral blood mononuclear cells, taken after pregnancy. The receptors shown here come from a female donor with multiple sclerosis, enrolled in a pregnancy study.

Only one count was recorded for this clone. The CDR3: CASSQIVESEAFF. The CDR3 DNA reads as TGTGCCAGCAGTCAAATCGTAGAGTCTGAAGCTTTCTTT. This chain connects TRBV6-5 to TRBJ1-1, with D uncertain. V shed 5 bases and J shed 6 bases, with 13 bases lying between them. The CDR3 covers 13 residues. Per the germline V gene, CDR1 is MNHEY and CDR2 is SVGAGI.

The rearrangement uses TRBV5-1 and TRBJ1-1; D possibly corresponds to TRBD1 (6 bases). Per germline, CDR1 SGHRS and CDR2 YFSETQ. There are 15 residues in the CDR3. V was clipped by 3 bases and J by 8 bases, with 20 bases between them. CDR3 amino acids: CASSSQTGTLNEAFF. The CDR3 DNA reads TGCGCCAGCAGCTCCCAAACCGGGACACTTAACGAAGCTTTCTTT.

This chain connects TRBV30 to TRBJ1-6; 7 positions agree with TRBD1. Trimming removed 5 bases from V and 10 bases from J; junction bases left unmatched: 5. CDR3 length equals 12 residues. CDR1 and CDR2 from the germline V gene are GTSNPN and SVGIG (reference sequence). This chain's CDR3 is CAWRQGESPLHF. For the CDR3, the DNA is TGTGCCTGGCGACAGGGAGAATCACCCCTCCACTTT. Full variable domain (outside the CDR3, taken from reference TRBV30 and TRBJ1-6): SQTIHQWPATLVQPVGSPLSLECTVEGTSNPNLYWYRQAAGRGLQLLFYSVGIGQISSEVPQNLSASRPQDRQFILSSKKLLLSDSGFYLCAWRQGESPLHFGNGTRLTVT.

The chain carries TRBV4-1 and TRBJ2-5, with 7 bases fitting TRBD2. Germline V gives CDR1 MGHRA, CDR2 YSYEKL. The CDR3 is 16 residues long. V trimming: 1 base; J trimming: 0 bases; junction bases outside the gene matches: 5. The CDR3 here is CASSQGPGGYQETQYF. The CDR3 region has the DNA TGCGCCAGCAGCCAAGGACCCGGGGGGTACCAAGAGACCCAGTACTTC.

This clone has more than one count but fewer than ten. V and J are TRBV7-2 and TRBJ2-7; a possible D gene is TRBD2 (5 bases). This CDR3 contains 13 residues. Germline assignment: CDR1 SGHTA and CDR2 FQGNSA. The V end was cut by 3 bases, the J end by 7 bases, with 13 bases between. CDR3 protein: CASSLYPPGEQYF. CDR3 bases: TGTGCCAGCAGCTTGTATCCCCCGGGGGAGCAGTACTTC.

V usage is TRBV5-6 and J usage is TRBJ2-5; D possibly corresponds to TRBD1 (5 bases). CDR3 size: 12 residues. Trimming stripped 4 bases from V and 7 bases from J, with 11 bases between. In germline, CDR1 is SGHDT, CDR2 YYEEEE. The CDR3 spells CASSLRQGTQYF. The CDR3 DNA reads TGTGCCAGCAGCCTCCGCCAGGGGACCCAGTACTTC.

Comments on this clone: The same CDR3 arises from other DNA sequences in this sample as well. This rearrangement joins TRBV5-1 to TRBJ2-5; weak D call: TRBD2 (5 bases). In germline, CDR1 is SGHRS, CDR2 YFSETQ. The ends were cut back, 0 bases at V and 1 base at J, with 7 bases in the middle. This CDR3 has 14 residues. This CDR3 is CASSLGTSQETQYF. The CDR3 nucleotides read TGCGCCAGCAGCTTGGGTACTAGCCAAGAGACCCAGTACTTC.

V is TRBV5-5 and J is TRBJ1-1, with a possible D match to TRBD1 (5 bases). Trimming took off 4 bases at V and 5 bases at J, with 18 bases between the two ends. Germline V gene sequence: CDR1 SGHKS, CDR2 YYEKEE (reference sequence). This CDR3 is built from 15 residues. In nucleotides, the CDR3 is TGTGCCAGCAGCACCCGGGGGGGGAGAAGTACTGAAGCTTTCTTT. As protein: CASSTRGGRSTEAFF.

This clone was recorded only once. The chain employs TRBV4-2 and TRBJ1-6; the D is unclear. Germline V CDR1 and CDR2: LGHNA, YNFKEQ. The V gene lost 1 base and the J gene lost 7 bases, with 23 bases spanning the gap. This CDR3 is built from 19 residues. The chain's CDR3 is CASSQGGLRTGIPNSPLHF. CDR3 coding DNA: TGTGCCAGCAGCCAAGGTGGGCTTAGAACGGGAATCCCGAATTCACCCCTCCACTTT.

This chain joins TRBV13 and TRBJ2-3; TRBD2 agrees at 8 bases. The CDR3 is made up of 16 amino acids. V gave up 2 bases and J gave up 2 bases; unmatched junction bases: 6. In germline, CDR1 is PRHDT, CDR2 FYEKMQ (reference sequence). CDR3 nucleotides: TGTGCCAGCAGCTTATCGCCTAGCGGGTACACAGATACGCAGTATTTT. Protein: CASSLSPSGYTDTQYF.

This chain uses TRBV2 with TRBJ2-7; no clear D gene. The CDR3 totals 13 residues. Looked up from germline, CDR1 is SNHLY and CDR2 is FYNNEI. V was cut by 8 bases and J by 4 bases, with 15 bases left in between. CDR3 sequence (DNA): TGTGCCAGCGGGCGCCTCAGATTTTACGAGCAGTACTTC. This gives the protein CASGRLRFYEQYF.

This clone is a singleton in its sample. The rearrangement uses TRBV19 and TRBJ2-3; 12 bases are a match to TRBD1. This CDR3 has 16 residues. Germline CDR1 and CDR2: LNHDA and SQIVND (reference sequence). The trim removed 7 bases at V and 4 bases at J, leaving 9 bases unmatched. The CDR3 reads CASKNPGQGASDTQYF. CDR3 nucleotide sequence: TGTGCCAGTAAAAATCCGGGACAGGGGGCCTCAGATACGCAGTATTTT. Full variable domain (outside the CDR3, taken from reference TRBV19 and TRBJ2-3): DGGITQSPKYLFRKEGQNVTLSCEQNLNHDAMYWYRQDPGQGLRLIYYSQIVNDFQKGDIAEGYSVSREKKESFPLTVTSAQKNPTAFYLCASKNPGQGASDTQYFGPGTRLTVL.

The gene calls are TRBV19 and TRBJ1-1; 8 bases map to TRBD1. The CDR3 consists of 15 residues. Germline V lookup: CDR1 LNHDA, CDR2 SQIVND (reference sequence). V lost 5 bases to trimming and J lost 6 bases; unmatched junction nucleotides: 11. The CDR3 nucleotides read TGTGCCAGTAGTTTTCGGACAGGGAACGGCGCTGAAGCTTTCTTT. Protein sequence: CASSFRTGNGAEAFF.

The rearrangement uses TRBV27 and TRBJ2-5; TRBD2 matches 9 bases. The CDR3 length is 19 residues. J lost 5 bases, V lost 6 bases, and 22 bases had no gene match. Germline lookup yields CDR1 MNHEY and CDR2 SMNVEV (reference sequence). CDR3 DNA sequence: TGTGCCAGCAGCGCCTACTGGGGCGGGGGGGCTGGAGGCGGGGAGACCCAGTACTTC. Translating gives CASSAYWGGGAGGGETQYF.

This chain joins TRBV2 and TRBJ1-1; 9 bases are a match to TRBD1. V gave up 7 bases and J gave up 1 base; unmatched junction bases: 10. This CDR3 contains 16 residues. The germline CDR1 and CDR2 sequences are SNHLY and FYNNEI. The CDR3 DNA reads as TGTGCCAGCACGGAACGGACAGGGGCCAGGAACACTGAAGCTTTCTTT. It translates to CASTERTGARNTEAFF.

This clone was detected a few times. The chain links TRBV30 to TRBJ1-4; D is unresolved. V was trimmed by 0 bases and J by 7 bases, leaving 15 bases between them. The CDR3 length is 15 residues. Germline-derived CDR1 and CDR2 are GTSNPN and SVGIG (reference sequence). CDR3 residues: CAWSVPGAAGEKLFF. The CDR3 DNA reads as TGTGCCTGGAGTGTTCCCGGAGCTGCCGGTGAAAAACTGTTTTTT.